The sequence of this T cell receptor (beta chain) was determined in a study of CD8 T cells in ankylosing spondylitis. Findings and caveats of the study: There was reportedly significant enrichment of clones that were disease-linked in matched ankylosing spondylitis synovial fluid. Earlier literature documents some of the motif variants in reactive arthritis synovial fluid and blood. Relatively scarce in peripheral blood, disease-linked clones were CD8+. There was a TCR beta motif, made of several highly homologous variants, that appeared characteristic of ankylosing spondylitis blood.

V gave up 3 bases and J gave up 5 bases; unmatched junction bases: 10. From germline, CDR1 is SGHVS and CDR2 FQNEAQ. This CDR3 is 16 amino acids long. This clonotype appeared a few times. The antigen remains unidentified. Quantitative barcoded 5'-RACE was used to prepare TCR beta libraries. TCRdb independently ran MiXCR on the 5' RACE reads; one entry per CDR3 protein. Seen here are 220,000 or so distinct CDR3 sequences, about 18% observed once, and the top ten hold under 55%. Sequencing was carried out using blood, either unsorted or a sorted T cell fraction (not recorded which). The V gene is TRBV7-8, the J gene TRBJ2-7; 10 nucleotides align to TRBD1. The TCR originated in a male donor with ankylosing spondylitis. The CDR3 DNA sequence: TGTGCCAGCAGCTTTAGCTCCGGGACAGGGGAGGACGAGCAGTACTTC. Amino acids: CASSFSSGTGEDEQYF.